The sequence of this T cell receptor (beta chain) was determined in a study of T cell responses to AZD1222 COVID-19 vaccine. Study results and limitations: Just a handful of people given AZD1222 tested seropositive at baseline. Donors skewed white British and female; clonal diversity was possibly underestimated. Repertoires in all cases were sampled only once the peak T cell response had passed.

Germline V gene sequence: CDR1 SGHTA, CDR2 FQGNSA. The germline V and J ends were trimmed by 0 bases and 6 bases, with 17 bases remaining between them. The CDR3 is 17 residues long. As regards this clone: Antigen unknown.

TCRdb keeps only in-frame clones here, not all; method: immunoSEQ multiplex PCR. The table lists roughly 200,000 clones, around 94% of them singletons, with less than 1.5% in the top ten. Sequenced material: peripheral blood, taken on day 0 of AZD1222 vaccination. This clonotype originated in an adult in good health. The gene calls are TRBV7-2 and TRBJ2-2, with D tentatively TRBD1 or TRBD2 (5 bases each). CDR3 in amino acids: CASSLAPGTRGAGELFF. In DNA, the CDR3 is TGTGCCAGCAGCTTAGCGCCCGGGACCAGAGGCGCCGGGGAGCTGTTTTTT.